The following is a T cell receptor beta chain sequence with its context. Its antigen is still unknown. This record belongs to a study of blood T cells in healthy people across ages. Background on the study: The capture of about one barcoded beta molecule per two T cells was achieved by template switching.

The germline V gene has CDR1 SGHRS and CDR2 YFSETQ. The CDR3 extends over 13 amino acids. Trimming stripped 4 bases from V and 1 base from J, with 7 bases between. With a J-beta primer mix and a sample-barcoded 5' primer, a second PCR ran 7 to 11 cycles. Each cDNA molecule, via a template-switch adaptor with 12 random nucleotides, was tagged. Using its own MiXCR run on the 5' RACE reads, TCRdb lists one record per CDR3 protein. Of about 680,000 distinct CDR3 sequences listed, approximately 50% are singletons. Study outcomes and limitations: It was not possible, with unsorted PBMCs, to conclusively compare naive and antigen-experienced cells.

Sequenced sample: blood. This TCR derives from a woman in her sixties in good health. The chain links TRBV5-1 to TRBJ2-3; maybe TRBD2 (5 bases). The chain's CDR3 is CASSTLGTDTQYF. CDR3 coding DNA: TGCGCCAGCAGCACACTAGGCACAGATACGCAGTATTTT.